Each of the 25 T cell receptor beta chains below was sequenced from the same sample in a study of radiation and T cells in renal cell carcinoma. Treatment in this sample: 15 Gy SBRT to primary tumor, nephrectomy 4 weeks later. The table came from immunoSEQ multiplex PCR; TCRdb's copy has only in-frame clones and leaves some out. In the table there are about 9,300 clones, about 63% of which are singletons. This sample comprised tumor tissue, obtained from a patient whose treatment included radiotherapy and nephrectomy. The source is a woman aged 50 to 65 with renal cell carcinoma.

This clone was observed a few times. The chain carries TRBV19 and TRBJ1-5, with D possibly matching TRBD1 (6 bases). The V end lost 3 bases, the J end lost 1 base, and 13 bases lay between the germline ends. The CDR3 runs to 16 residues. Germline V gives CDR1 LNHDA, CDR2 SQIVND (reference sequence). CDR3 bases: TGTGCCAGTAGTATTCTCCTTGGACAGAGCAATCAGCCCCAGCATTTT. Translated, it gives CASSILLGQSNQPQHF.

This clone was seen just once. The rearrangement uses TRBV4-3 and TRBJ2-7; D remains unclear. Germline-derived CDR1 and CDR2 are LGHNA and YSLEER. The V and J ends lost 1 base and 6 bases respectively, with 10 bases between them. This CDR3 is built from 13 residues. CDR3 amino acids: CASSQAWGREQYF. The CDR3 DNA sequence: TGCGCCAGCAGCCAAGCTTGGGGTCGCGAGCAGTACTTC.

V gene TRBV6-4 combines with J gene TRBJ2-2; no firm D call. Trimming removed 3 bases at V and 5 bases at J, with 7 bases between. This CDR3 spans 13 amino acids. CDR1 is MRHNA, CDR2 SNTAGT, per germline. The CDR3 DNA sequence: TGTGCCAGCAGTGAAAAGGGTACCGGGGAGCTGTTTTTT. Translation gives CASSEKGTGELFF.

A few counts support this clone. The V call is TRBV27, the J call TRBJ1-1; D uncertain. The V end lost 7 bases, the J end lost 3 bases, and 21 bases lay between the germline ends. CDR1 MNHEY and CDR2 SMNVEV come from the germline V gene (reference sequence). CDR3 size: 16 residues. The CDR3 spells CASKLIPSGRDTEAFF. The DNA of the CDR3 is TGTGCCAGCAAACTTATTCCCTCCGGGAGGGACACTGAAGCTTTCTTT.

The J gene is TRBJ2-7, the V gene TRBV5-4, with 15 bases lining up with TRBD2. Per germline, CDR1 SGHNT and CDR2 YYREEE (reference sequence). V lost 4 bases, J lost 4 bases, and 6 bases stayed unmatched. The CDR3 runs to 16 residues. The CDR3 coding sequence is TGTGCCAGCAGCCCGGGGACTAGCGGGGGGTCGTACGAGCAGTACTTC. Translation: CASSPGTSGGSYEQYF.

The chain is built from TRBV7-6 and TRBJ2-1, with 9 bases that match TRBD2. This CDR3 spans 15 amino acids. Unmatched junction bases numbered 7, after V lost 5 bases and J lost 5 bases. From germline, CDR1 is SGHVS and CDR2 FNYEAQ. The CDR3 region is CASSPLAGTDNEQFF. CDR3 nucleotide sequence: TGTGCCAGCAGCCCTCTAGCGGGAACCGACAATGAGCAGTTCTTC.

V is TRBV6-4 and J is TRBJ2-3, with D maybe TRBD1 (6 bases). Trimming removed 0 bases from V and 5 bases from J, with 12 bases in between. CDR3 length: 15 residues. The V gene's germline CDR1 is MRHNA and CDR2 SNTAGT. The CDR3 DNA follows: TGTGCCAGCAGTGACTCGGCAGGGGCTGGAGATACGCAGTATTTT. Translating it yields CASSDSAGAGDTQYF.

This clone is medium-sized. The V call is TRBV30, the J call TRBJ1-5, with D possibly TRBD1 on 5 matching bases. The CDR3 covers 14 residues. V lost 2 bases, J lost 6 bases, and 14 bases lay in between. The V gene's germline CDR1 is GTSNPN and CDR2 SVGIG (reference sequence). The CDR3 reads CAWSKMQGGQPQHF. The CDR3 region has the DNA TGTGCCTGGAGTAAAATGCAGGGTGGTCAGCCCCAGCATTTT.

CDR3 region: CAWSVNGFEAFF. The CDR3 DNA reads as TGTGCCTGGAGTGTGAACGGGTTTGAAGCTTTCTTT. The chain carries TRBV30 and TRBJ1-1; D unresolved. The CDR3 contains 12 residues. V lost 0 bases and J 7 bases, leaving 9 bases between the germline ends. Germline V gene sequence: CDR1 GTSNPN, CDR2 SVGIG (reference sequence). Combining the CDR3 with reference TRBV30 and TRBJ1-1 gives the whole variable domain SQTIHQWPATLVQPVGSPLSLECTVEGTSNPNLYWYRQAAGRGLQLLFYSVGIGQISSEVPQNLSASRPQDRQFILSSKKLLLSDSGFYLCAWSVNGFEAFFGQGTRLTVV.

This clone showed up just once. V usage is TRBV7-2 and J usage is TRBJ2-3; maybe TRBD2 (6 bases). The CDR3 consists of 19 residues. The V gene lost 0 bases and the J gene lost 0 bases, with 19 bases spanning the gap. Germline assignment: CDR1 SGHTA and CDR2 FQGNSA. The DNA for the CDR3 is TGTGCCAGCAGCTTAGCCCCCACTAGCCCGAGAGAGAGCACAGATACGCAGTATTTT. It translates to CASSLAPTSPRESTDTQYF. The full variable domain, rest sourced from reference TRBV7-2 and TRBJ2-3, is GAGVSQSPSNKVTEKGKDVELRCDPISGHTALYWYRQSLGQGLEFLIYFQGNSAPDKSGLPSDRFSAERTGGSVSTLTIQRTQQEDSAVYLCASSLAPTSPRESTDTQYFGPGTRLTVL.

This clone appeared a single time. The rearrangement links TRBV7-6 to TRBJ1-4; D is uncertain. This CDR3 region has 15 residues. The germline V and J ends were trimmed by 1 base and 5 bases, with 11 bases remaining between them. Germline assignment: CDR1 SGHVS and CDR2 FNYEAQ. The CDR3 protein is CASSLGPSSNEKLFF. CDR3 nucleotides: TGTGCCAGCAGCTTAGGGCCCAGCTCAAATGAAAAACTGTTTTTT.

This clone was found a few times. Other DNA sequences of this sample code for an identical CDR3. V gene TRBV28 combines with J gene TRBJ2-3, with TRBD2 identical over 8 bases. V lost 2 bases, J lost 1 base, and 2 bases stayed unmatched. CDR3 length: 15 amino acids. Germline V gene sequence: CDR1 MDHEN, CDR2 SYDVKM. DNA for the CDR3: TGTGCCAGCAGTTTACTAGCGGGCCGCACAGATACGCAGTATTTT. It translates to CASSLLAGRTDTQYF.

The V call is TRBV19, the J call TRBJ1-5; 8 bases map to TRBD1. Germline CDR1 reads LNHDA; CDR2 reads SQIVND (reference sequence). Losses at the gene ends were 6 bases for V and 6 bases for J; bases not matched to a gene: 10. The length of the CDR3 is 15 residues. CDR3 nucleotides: TGTGCCAGTAGCTACCGGAGGGACAGGAGTCAGCCCCAGCATTTT. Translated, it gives CASSYRRDRSQPQHF.

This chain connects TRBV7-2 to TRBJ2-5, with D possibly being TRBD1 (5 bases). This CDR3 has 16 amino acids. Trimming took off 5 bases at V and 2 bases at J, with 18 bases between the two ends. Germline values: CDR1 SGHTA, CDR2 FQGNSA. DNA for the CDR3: TGTGCCAGCAGCCTAACAGAAGGGGCTGGGCAAGAGACCCAGTACTTC. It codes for CASSLTEGAGQETQYF.

CDR3 bases: TGTGCCAGCAGTATAGAGAACACCGGGGAGCTGTTTTTT. Protein sequence: CASSIENTGELFF. V gene TRBV6-5 combines with J gene TRBJ2-2; D gene unclear. Trimming pared 5 bases from V and 1 base from J, leaving 5 bases between. Germline loops: CDR1 MNHEY, CDR2 SVGAGI. The CDR3 spans 13 residues.

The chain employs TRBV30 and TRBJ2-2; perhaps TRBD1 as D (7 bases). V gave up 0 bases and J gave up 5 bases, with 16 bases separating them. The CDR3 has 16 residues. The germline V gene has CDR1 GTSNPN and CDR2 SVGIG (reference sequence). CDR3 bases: TGTGCCTGGAGTGTACTGGGGTCAGGGGGGACCGGGGAGCTGTTTTTT. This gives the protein CAWSVLGSGGTGELFF.

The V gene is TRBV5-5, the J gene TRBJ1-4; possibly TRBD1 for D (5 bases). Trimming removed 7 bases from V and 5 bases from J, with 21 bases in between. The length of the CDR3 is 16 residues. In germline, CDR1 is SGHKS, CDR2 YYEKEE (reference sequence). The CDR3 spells CASGAGDGTVNEKLFF. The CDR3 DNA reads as TGTGCCAGCGGCGCGGGGGACGGGACGGTGAATGAAAAACTGTTTTTT.

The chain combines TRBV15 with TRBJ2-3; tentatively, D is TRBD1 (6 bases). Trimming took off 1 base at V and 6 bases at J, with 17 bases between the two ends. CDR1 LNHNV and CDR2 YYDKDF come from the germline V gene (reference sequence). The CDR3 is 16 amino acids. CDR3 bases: TGTGCCACCAGCAGAGGGGACATCCTGACGGGCGATACGCAGTATTTT. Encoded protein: CATSRGDILTGDTQYF.

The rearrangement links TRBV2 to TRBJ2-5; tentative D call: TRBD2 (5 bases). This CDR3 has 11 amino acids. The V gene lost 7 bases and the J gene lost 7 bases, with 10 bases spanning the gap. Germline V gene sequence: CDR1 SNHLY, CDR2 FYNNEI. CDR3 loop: CASKSEGTQYF. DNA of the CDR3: TGTGCCAGCAAGTCCGAGGGGACCCAGTACTTC.

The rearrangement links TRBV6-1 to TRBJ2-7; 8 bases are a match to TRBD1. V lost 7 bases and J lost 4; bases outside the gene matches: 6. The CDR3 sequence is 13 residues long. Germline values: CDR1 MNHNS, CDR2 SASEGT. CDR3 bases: TGTGCCAGCACCACAGGGGGAAAGTACGAGCAGTACTTC. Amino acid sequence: CASTTGGKYEQYF.

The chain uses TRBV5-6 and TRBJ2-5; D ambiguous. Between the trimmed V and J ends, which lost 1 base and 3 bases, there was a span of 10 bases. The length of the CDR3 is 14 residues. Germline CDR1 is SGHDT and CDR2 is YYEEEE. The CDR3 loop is CASSLKTREETQYF. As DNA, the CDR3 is TGTGCCAGCAGCTTGAAAACACGCGAAGAGACCCAGTACTTC.

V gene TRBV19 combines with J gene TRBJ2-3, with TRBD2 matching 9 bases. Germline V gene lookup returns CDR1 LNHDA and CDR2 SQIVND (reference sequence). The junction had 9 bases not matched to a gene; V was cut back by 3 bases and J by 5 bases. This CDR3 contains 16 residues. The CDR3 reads CASSIASGASGDTQYF. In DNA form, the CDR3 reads TGTGCCAGTAGTATTGCTAGCGGGGCTTCGGGAGATACGCAGTATTTT.

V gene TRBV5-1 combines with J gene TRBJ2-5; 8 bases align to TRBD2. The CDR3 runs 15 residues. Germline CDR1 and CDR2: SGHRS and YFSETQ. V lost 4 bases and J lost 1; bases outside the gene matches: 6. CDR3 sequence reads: CASSPGGGPQETQYF. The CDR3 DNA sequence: TGCGCCAGCAGCCCTGGCGGGGGGCCCCAAGAGACCCAGTACTTC.

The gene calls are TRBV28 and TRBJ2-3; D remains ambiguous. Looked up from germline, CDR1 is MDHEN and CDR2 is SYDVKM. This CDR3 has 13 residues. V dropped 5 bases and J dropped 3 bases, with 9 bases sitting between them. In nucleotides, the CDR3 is TGTGCCAGCAGTCCGGCAGTAACAGATACGCAGTATTTT. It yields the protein CASSPAVTDTQYF.

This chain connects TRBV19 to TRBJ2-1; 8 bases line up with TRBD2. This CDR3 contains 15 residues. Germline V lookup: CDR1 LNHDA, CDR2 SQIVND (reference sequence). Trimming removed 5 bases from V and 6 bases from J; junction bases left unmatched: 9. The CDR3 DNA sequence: TGTGCCAGTAGTTTACCGGGACTAGGGGCCAATGAGCAGTTCTTC. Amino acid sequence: CASSLPGLGANEQFF.